This T cell receptor beta chain was documented in a study of blood T cell repertoires in COVID-19. The CDR3 contains 16 residues. Germline V lookup: CDR1 SGHAT, CDR2 FQNNGV. Trimming left V 4 bases short and J 1 base short, with 16 bases between. Sequencing was performed with immunoSEQ multiplex PCR; in TCRdb, only in-frame clones are kept and a portion is missing. Seen here are approximately 250,000 clones, about 89% observed once, and the top ten hold approximately 9%. The origin of this receptor is a man aged 35 to 55 with active or convalescent COVID-19. The chain carries TRBV11-2 and TRBJ2-5, with a tentative D call TRBD2 (6 bases). Input material: peripheral blood. CDR3 bases: TGTGCCAGCAGCTGGGGGAGGACACCGACCCAAGAGACCCAGTACTTC. This sequence encodes CASSWGRTPTQETQYF.